These 18 T cell receptor beta chains came from one sample sequenced in a study of breast tumors, draining lymph nodes, adjacent tissues. TCRdb re-called the multiplex PCR reads through MiXCR, storing one row per CDR3 protein. The data hold about 140,000 distinct CDR3 sequences, with around a third observed a single time. Axillary draining lymph nodes of breast cancer patients supplied the node samples. The specimen was axillary lymph node tissue. These receptors were taken from a female donor with breast cancer. Some clones in this sample may be carry-over from other donors' samples.

In regard to this clonotype: At one boundary the junction diverges from the germline segment, which might be a read error. In DNA, the CDR3 is TGTACCAGCTCCTCTGGGGTTTGCCACACTCATGATGCACTGTGTAGCAATCAGCCCCAGCATTTT. This encodes CTSSSGVCHTHDALCSNQPQHF. The genes are TRBV5-5 and TRBJ1-5; D is ambiguous. The CDR3 is made up of 22 amino acids. Germline values: CDR1 SGHKS, CDR2 YYEKEE (reference sequence).

V gene TRBV10-3 combines with J gene TRBJ1-1, with D possibly TRBD1 on 6 matching bases. Per the germline V gene, CDR1 is ENHRY and CDR2 is SYGVKD. V was clipped by 6 bases and J by 4 bases, with 15 bases between them. The CDR3 runs to 14 residues. CDR3 sequence (DNA): TGTGCCATCAGCCAACAAACAGGGAGCACTGAAGCTTTCTTT. It codes for CAISQQTGSTEAFF.

Remarks on this clonotype: This may come from a read error, since a much larger clone is one base off. CDR3: CASSGGGGVKNIQHF. The DNA of the CDR3 is TGTGCCAGCAGCGGGGGCGGGGGTGTCAAAAACATTCAGCACTTC. V and J are TRBV7-2 and TRBJ2-4, with D maybe TRBD2 (7 bases). There are 15 residues in the CDR3. From germline, CDR1 is SGHTA and CDR2 FQGNSA.

The chain joins TRBV6-5 to TRBJ1-1, with a possible D match to TRBD1 (6 bases). CDR1 is MNHEY, CDR2 SVGAGI, per germline. The CDR3 consists of 13 residues. Trimming pared 5 bases from V and 5 bases from J, leaving 12 bases between. The CDR3 reads CASSLWGATEAFF. The CDR3 coding sequence is TGTGCCAGCAGTCTCTGGGGGGCGACTGAAGCTTTCTTT.

The table lists this clonotype with many counts. This sequence joins TRBV19 and TRBJ2-5; the match to TRBD2 covers 7 bases. Germline V gene lookup returns CDR1 LNHDA and CDR2 SQIVND (reference sequence). The V and J ends lost 9 bases and 4 bases, in that order; junction bases with no gene match: 8. The CDR3 is made up of 13 amino acids. CDR3 residues: CASRGSGGETQYF. CDR3 DNA: TGTGCCAGCCGCGGGTCGGGGGGAGAGACCCAGTACTTC.

There are many counts of this clonotype. The chain has TRBV9 and TRBJ1-2; weak D call: TRBD1 (5 bases). Trimming left V 4 bases short and J 4 bases short, with 11 bases between. This CDR3 has 13 amino acids. CDR1 and CDR2 from the germline V gene are SGDLS and YYNGEE. The CDR3 DNA follows: TGTGCCAGCAGCAGCCTAAGGGGCTATGGCTACACCTTC. Amino acid sequence: CASSSLRGYGYTF.

V gene TRBV25-1 combines with J gene TRBJ1-2, with D maybe TRBD1 (6 bases). The germline gives CDR1 MGHDK, CDR2 SYGVNS. The length of the CDR3 is 15 residues. Trimming removed 6 bases from V and 2 bases from J, with 16 bases in between. The CDR3 reads CASSSPYQGNYGYTF. The DNA of the CDR3 is TGTGCCAGCAGCTCTCCTTATCAGGGGAACTATGGCTACACCTTC.

The chain uses TRBV20-1 and TRBJ1-4; D possibly corresponds to TRBD1 (5 bases). This CDR3 spans 13 amino acids. The germline gives CDR1 DFQATT, CDR2 SNEGSKA (reference sequence). Trimming removed 3 bases from V and 8 bases from J, with 13 bases in between. Here the CDR3 reads CSASSGLGEKLFF. The CDR3 DNA is TGCAGTGCTAGCTCGGGACTGGGGGAAAAACTGTTTTTT.

This clonotype showed up many times. The chain uses TRBV18 and TRBJ2-3; D is undetermined. The germline CDR1 and CDR2 sequences are KGHSH and LQKENI. The ends were cut back, 10 bases at V and 1 base at J, with 9 bases in the middle. The CDR3 runs 12 residues. CDR3 in DNA: TGTGCCACCCGGCTGGGCACAGATACGCAGTATTTT. Translation: CATRLGTDTQYF.

This clonotype has ten or more counts. The chain is built from TRBV7-6 and TRBJ1-5; no firm D call. The CDR3 extends over 13 amino acids. Germline lookup yields CDR1 SGHVS and CDR2 FNYEAQ. The V end lost 1 base, the J end lost 3 bases, and 4 bases lay between the germline ends. The CDR3 sequence is CASSLGTNQPQHF. CDR3 bases: TGTGCCAGCAGCTTAGGGACCAATCAGCCCCAGCATTTT.

This clonotype was detected many times. The V call is TRBV29-1, the J call TRBJ1-2; no clear D. V was shortened by 0 bases and J by 4 bases, with 6 bases between the two germline ends. Per the germline V gene, CDR1 is SQVTM and CDR2 is ANQGSEA. This CDR3 spans 12 amino acids. CDR3 coding DNA: TGCAGCGTTGAAGATGCCCCCTATGGCTACACCTTC. Protein: CSVEDAPYGYTF.

This clonotype was counted at least ten times. A read error may account for a junction end that differs from germline. V usage is TRBV7-3 and J usage is TRBJ2-5, with TRBD1 matching over 8 bases. Germline CDR1 SGHTA, CDR2 FQGTGA. The CDR3 totals 15 residues. CDR3 nucleotide sequence: TGTGCCAGCAGCCCGATGACAGGGGAGGAAGAGACCCAGCACTTC. Residues: CASSPMTGEEETQHF.

This clonotype has a count of ten or more. V gene TRBV6-1 combines with J gene TRBJ1-2; tentatively, D is TRBD1 (6 bases). From germline, CDR1 is MNHNS and CDR2 SASEGT. The CDR3 is made up of 13 amino acids. The V end was cut by 7 bases, the J end by 6 bases, with 15 bases between. CDR3 nucleotides: TGTGCCAGCAACATACAGGGCCCGGATGGCTACACCTTC. Its protein product is CASNIQGPDGYTF.

The chain carries TRBV5-1 and TRBJ1-2; D is unresolved. The V end lost 0 bases, the J end lost 4 bases, and 7 bases lay between the germline ends. Germline V gives CDR1 SGHRS, CDR2 YFSETQ. The length of the CDR3 is 13 residues. CDR3 loop: CASSLAESYGYTF. The DNA for the CDR3 is TGCGCCAGCAGCTTGGCCGAAAGCTATGGCTACACCTTC. Together with reference TRBV5-1 and TRBJ1-2, the CDR3 gives the full variable domain: KAGVTQTPRYLIKTRGQQVTLSCSPISGHRSVSWYQQTPGQGLQFLFEYFSETQRNKGNFPGRFSGRQFSNSRSEMNVSTLELGDSALYLCASSLAESYGYTFGSGTRLTVV.

V gene TRBV6-6 combines with J gene TRBJ1-6; weak D call: TRBD1 (6 bases). This CDR3 has 14 amino acids. Trimming left V 0 bases short and J 14 bases short, with 14 bases between. Per the germline V gene, CDR1 is MNHNY and CDR2 is SVGAGI (reference sequence). The CDR3 region is CASSYSSGVSALHF. The CDR3 region has the DNA TGTGCCAGCAGTTACTCTTCAGGGGTATCAGCCCTCCACTTT.

There are a few counts of this clonotype. The chain links TRBV6-1 to TRBJ1-1; no reliable D call. The CDR3 spans 11 residues. The germline V gene has CDR1 MNHNS and CDR2 SASEGT. Between the trimmed V and J ends, which lost 5 bases and 3 bases, there was a span of 4 bases. The CDR3 DNA is TGTGCCAGCAGTTGGTACACTGAAGCTTTCTTT. Translating gives CASSWYTEAFF.

This clonotype has ten or more counts. The chain has TRBV6-2 or TRBV6-3 and TRBJ1-2, with D possibly TRBD1 on 6 matching bases. This CDR3 is 12 amino acids long. Germline CDR1 MNHEY, CDR2 SVGEGT. V lost 9 bases, J lost 4 bases, and 12 bases lay in between. In DNA, the CDR3 is TGTGCCAGTTACAGGGCAACCTATGGCTACACCTTC. This codes for CASYRATYGYTF.

This clonotype was recorded many times. The chain has TRBV14 and TRBJ1-4; D unresolved. This CDR3 comprises 12 residues. Germline CDR1 reads SGHDN; CDR2 reads FVKESK. Trimming stripped 2 bases from V and 7 bases from J, with 5 bases between. CDR3 amino acids: CASSQFREKLFF. The CDR3 DNA reads TGTGCCAGCAGCCAATTTCGTGAAAAACTGTTTTTT.